A selection of T cell receptor beta chains follows, all from one sample in a study of shared clonotypes between healthy human individuals. Sequencing used immunoSEQ multiplex PCR; TCRdb keeps in-frame clones, though not all of them. Of hundreds of thousands of clones listed, around 96% are singletons. Sequencing was done on a sample of naive CD8+ T cells sorted from blood. Source of these receptors: a woman aged 30 to 39 in good health. The CDR3 runs from the conserved cysteine through the conserved F or W. Fields, in order: D gene, V gene, J gene, clone size, CDR3 DNA, CDR3 protein. A D gene is named only where the DNA matches it firmly. Not every row has a clone size; where given, it reads once, few, many or a size class.

d_gene: .; v_gene: TRBV21-1; j_gene: TRBJ2-6; abundance: .; CDR3nt: TGTGCCAGCAGCAGGTACAGTTCATTCTCTGGGGCCAACGTCCTGACTTTC; CDR3aa: CASSRYSSFSGANVLTF
d_gene: .; v_gene: TRBV6-5; j_gene: TRBJ1-1; abundance: .; CDR3nt: TGTGCCAGCAGAGAACAAGACGTTCTCTCGGAAGCTTTCTTT; CDR3aa: CASREQDVLSEAFF
d_gene: TRBD2; v_gene: TRBV13; j_gene: TRBJ2-1; abundance: .; CDR3nt: TGTGCCAGCAGCCAAGGACTAGTCAGTGAGCAGTTCTTC; CDR3aa: CASSQGLVSEQFF
d_gene: .; v_gene: TRBV2; j_gene: TRBJ1-6; abundance: .; CDR3nt: TGTGCCAGCAGTGAAGTGACAGCTCCGGCGGGGAATTCACCCCTCCACTTT; CDR3aa: CASSEVTAPAGNSPLHF
d_gene: .; v_gene: TRBV28; j_gene: TRBJ2-5; abundance: .; CDR3nt: TGTGCCAGCAGTTTAGCGCCTGAGGCAGGGTCGCGGACCCAGTACTTC; CDR3aa: CASSLAPEAGSRTQYF
d_gene: .; v_gene: TRBV19; j_gene: TRBJ2-1; abundance: .; CDR3nt: TGTGCCAGTAGTATAGATCTGCCCCCGGATATGGATGAGCAGTTCTTC; CDR3aa: CASSIDLPPDMDEQFF
d_gene: TRBD2; v_gene: TRBV7-9; j_gene: TRBJ2-7; abundance: .; CDR3nt: TGTGCCAGTACCCTAGCGGGACAACACGAGCAGTACTTC; CDR3aa: CASTLAGQHEQYF
d_gene: TRBD1; v_gene: TRBV7-9; j_gene: TRBJ2-4; abundance: .; CDR3nt: TGTGCCAGCAGCGCCACAGGGGGCCGTGCCAAAAACATTCAGTACTTC; CDR3aa: CASSATGGRAKNIQYF
d_gene: .; v_gene: TRBV5-1; j_gene: TRBJ2-5; abundance: .; CDR3nt: TGCGCCAGCAGCCCGGTCGGGCTAATTGAGACCCAGTACTTC; CDR3aa: CASSPVGLIETQYF
d_gene: TRBD2; v_gene: TRBV7-9; j_gene: TRBJ2-3; abundance: .; CDR3nt: TGTGCCAGCAGCCTCACCGGGACTATCACAGATATGCAGTATTTT; CDR3aa: CASSLTGTITDMQYF
d_gene: .; v_gene: TRBV27; j_gene: TRBJ2-7; abundance: .; CDR3nt: TGTGCCAGCGGCTTCACCGCCTACGAGCAGTACTTC; CDR3aa: CASGFTAYEQYF
d_gene: TRBD1; v_gene: TRBV28; j_gene: TRBJ2-1; abundance: .; CDR3nt: TGTGCCAGCAGTTTACCTGGACAGGGAGCCAATGAGCAGTTCTTC; CDR3aa: CASSLPGQGANEQFF
d_gene: .; v_gene: TRBV19; j_gene: TRBJ1-1; abundance: .; CDR3nt: TGTGCCAGTAGCGAAACCCGGACCTTATTTACTGAAGCTTTCTTT; CDR3aa: CASSETRTLFTEAFF
d_gene: .; v_gene: TRBV6-5; j_gene: TRBJ1-2; abundance: .; CDR3nt: TGTGCCAGCAGTTACTCCCCGAACCTTAACTATGGCTACACCTTC; CDR3aa: CASSYSPNLNYGYTF
d_gene: .; v_gene: TRBV27; j_gene: TRBJ1-2; abundance: .; CDR3nt: TGTGCCAGCAGCCCTAATCGTGCATACTATGGCTACACCTTC; CDR3aa: CASSPNRAYYGYTF
d_gene: .; v_gene: TRBV11-2; j_gene: TRBJ2-6; abundance: .; CDR3nt: TGTGCCAGCAGCTTTGACACGCCATACTCTGGGGCCAACGTCCTGACTTTC; CDR3aa: CASSFDTPYSGANVLTF
d_gene: TRBD2; v_gene: TRBV5-4; j_gene: TRBJ2-1; abundance: .; CDR3nt: TGTGCCAGCAGCTTGTTTCTAGCGGGAGGGCCTAATAAGTTCTTC; CDR3aa: CASSLFLAGGPNKFF
d_gene: .; v_gene: TRBV10-2; j_gene: TRBJ1-2; abundance: .; CDR3nt: TGCGCCAGCAGTGATGCGGGGACCTATGGCTACACCTTC; CDR3aa: CASSDAGTYGYTF
d_gene: TRBD1; v_gene: TRBV6-1; j_gene: TRBJ1-2; abundance: .; CDR3nt: TGTGCCAGCAGGGTAGGACAGGGGAACTATGGCTACACCTTC; CDR3aa: CASRVGQGNYGYTF
d_gene: .; v_gene: TRBV29-1; j_gene: TRBJ2-7; abundance: .; CDR3nt: TGCAGCGTTGCTGGGGTCGGGGCGGCGACCTACGAGCAGTACTTC; CDR3aa: CSVAGVGAATYEQYF
d_gene: .; v_gene: TRBV29-1; j_gene: TRBJ2-1; abundance: .; CDR3nt: TGCAGCGTTTATGACACGGAGGTCGCCTACAATGAGCAGTTCTTC; CDR3aa: CSVYDTEVAYNEQFF
d_gene: .; v_gene: TRBV5-1; j_gene: TRBJ2-5; abundance: .; CDR3nt: TGCGCCAGCAGCTTGGCTTCGTGGGATTCTTCTGTAGAGACCCAGTACTTC; CDR3aa: CASSLASWDSSVETQYF
d_gene: .; v_gene: TRBV2; j_gene: TRBJ2-2; abundance: .; CDR3nt: TGTGCCAGCAGTGAATTTAACACCGGGGAGCTGTTTTTT; CDR3aa: CASSEFNTGELFF
d_gene: .; v_gene: TRBV7-9; j_gene: TRBJ1-1; abundance: .; CDR3nt: TGTGCCAGCAACCACGGGCCTCAGGAGATGAACACTGAAGCTTTCTTT; CDR3aa: CASNHGPQEMNTEAFF
d_gene: .; v_gene: TRBV6-5; j_gene: TRBJ2-1; abundance: .; CDR3nt: TGTGCCAGCAGCCCCCAGGGTACTGAGCAGTTCTTC; CDR3aa: CASSPQGTEQFF
d_gene: .; v_gene: TRBV19; j_gene: TRBJ1-4; abundance: .; CDR3nt: TGTGCCAGCCGGGAGGGGGGATCTAATGAAAAACTGTTTTTT; CDR3aa: CASREGGSNEKLFF
d_gene: .; v_gene: TRBV4-1; j_gene: TRBJ1-6; abundance: once; CDR3nt: TGCGCCAGCAGCCAAGATCCGGGTTCAGTTTCACCCCTCCACTTT; CDR3aa: CASSQDPGSVSPLHF
d_gene: .; v_gene: TRBV19; j_gene: TRBJ2-7; abundance: .; CDR3nt: TGTGCCAGTAGCCGTAGCTGGGAGGAATCCTACGAGCAGTACTTC; CDR3aa: CASSRSWEESYEQYF
d_gene: .; v_gene: TRBV7-9; j_gene: TRBJ2-7; abundance: .; CDR3nt: TGTGCCAGCAGCTGGGGACCGTCCTACGAGCAGTACTTC; CDR3aa: CASSWGPSYEQYF
d_gene: .; v_gene: TRBV6-6; j_gene: TRBJ2-7; abundance: .; CDR3nt: TGTGCCAGCAGCCTCAGTGCTTTCCACGAGCAGTACTTC; CDR3aa: CASSLSAFHEQYF
d_gene: TRBD1; v_gene: TRBV5-4; j_gene: TRBJ1-2; abundance: .; CDR3nt: TGTGCCAGCAGCGCTGCGGGACGGACAGGGGGCGCCGAGGCCTATGGCTACACCTTC; CDR3aa: CASSAAGRTGGAEAYGYTF
d_gene: TRBD2; v_gene: TRBV27; j_gene: TRBJ2-1; abundance: .; CDR3nt: TGTGCCAGCAGTAAGACTAGCGGTCCAGTCGATGAGCAGTTCTTC; CDR3aa: CASSKTSGPVDEQFF
d_gene: .; v_gene: TRBV10-3; j_gene: TRBJ2-7; abundance: .; CDR3nt: TGTGCCATCAGTCGGCTACCCTCCAGATGGGACGAGCAGTACTTC; CDR3aa: CAISRLPSRWDEQYF
d_gene: .; v_gene: TRBV4-1; j_gene: TRBJ2-3; abundance: .; CDR3nt: TGCGCCAGCAGCCAGAGCGGGACAATGGGCACAGATACGCAGTATTTT; CDR3aa: CASSQSGTMGTDTQYF
d_gene: .; v_gene: TRBV7-9; j_gene: TRBJ2-3; abundance: .; CDR3nt: TGTGCCAGCAGGTCCATTCACAGGGATAGCACAGATACGCAGTATTTT; CDR3aa: CASRSIHRDSTDTQYF
d_gene: .; v_gene: TRBV30; j_gene: TRBJ2-1; abundance: .; CDR3nt: TGTGCCTGGAGTCGCTCTAGCTACAATGAGCAGTTCTTC; CDR3aa: CAWSRSSYNEQFF
d_gene: .; v_gene: TRBV21-1; j_gene: TRBJ1-2; abundance: .; CDR3nt: TGTGCCAGCAGCCCGGGACAGGGAAGTTACTATGGCTACACCTTC; CDR3aa: CASSPGQGSYYGYTF
d_gene: TRBD2; v_gene: TRBV27; j_gene: TRBJ2-5; abundance: once; CDR3nt: TGTGCCAGCAGTCCAACAAAGGGAGGGGAGACCCAGTACTTC; CDR3aa: CASSPTKGGETQYF
d_gene: TRBD2; v_gene: TRBV27; j_gene: TRBJ2-5; abundance: .; CDR3nt: TGTGCCAGCAGTTCGCCGGGACTAGCGGGAGGAAGGGAGACCCAGTACTTC; CDR3aa: CASSSPGLAGGRETQYF
d_gene: .; v_gene: TRBV6-1; j_gene: TRBJ2-7; abundance: once; CDR3nt: TGTGCCAGCAGTGATCAGGGATACAGCTCCTACGAGCAGTACTTC; CDR3aa: CASSDQGYSSYEQYF
d_gene: .; v_gene: TRBV28; j_gene: TRBJ1-4; abundance: .; CDR3nt: TGTGCCAGCAGTTCCCGTTCCGGCATTGAAAAACTGTTTTTT; CDR3aa: CASSSRSGIEKLFF
d_gene: .; v_gene: TRBV28; j_gene: TRBJ2-7; abundance: .; CDR3nt: TGTGCCAGCAGTTCCTCAGGGTCCTACGAGCAGTACTTC; CDR3aa: CASSSSGSYEQYF
d_gene: TRBD1; v_gene: TRBV5-4; j_gene: TRBJ1-1; abundance: .; CDR3nt: TGTGCCAGCAGCTTCCGTCAGGGGGTGAGAGACACTGAAGCTTTCTTT; CDR3aa: CASSFRQGVRDTEAFF
d_gene: TRBD2; v_gene: TRBV19; j_gene: TRBJ2-7; abundance: .; CDR3nt: TGTGCCAGTACCGGGCGGGAGGCCTACGAGCAGTACTTC; CDR3aa: CASTGREAYEQYF
d_gene: TRBD2; v_gene: TRBV2; j_gene: TRBJ2-1; abundance: .; CDR3nt: TGTGCCAGCAGTGAAGCGCTTCTAGCGGGAGGCCCTGAGCAGTTCTTC; CDR3aa: CASSEALLAGGPEQFF
d_gene: .; v_gene: TRBV5-4; j_gene: TRBJ2-5; abundance: few; CDR3nt: TGTGCCAGCAGCTTGTCTGAGGGGGAGACCCAGTACTTC; CDR3aa: CASSLSEGETQYF
d_gene: TRBD1; v_gene: TRBV4-1; j_gene: TRBJ2-1; abundance: .; CDR3nt: TGCGCCAGCAGCCAAGTGACAGGGTATGGCAATGAGCAGTTCTTC; CDR3aa: CASSQVTGYGNEQFF
d_gene: .; v_gene: TRBV7-9; j_gene: TRBJ2-7; abundance: .; CDR3nt: TGTGCCAGCAGCGTCTCGGAGAAGCCCTACGAGCAGTACTTC; CDR3aa: CASSVSEKPYEQYF
d_gene: .; v_gene: TRBV9; j_gene: TRBJ1-2; abundance: .; CDR3nt: TGTGCCAGCAGCAACCGGACTTTCCCTTACTATGGCTACACCTTC; CDR3aa: CASSNRTFPYYGYTF
d_gene: .; v_gene: TRBV13; j_gene: TRBJ2-6; abundance: .; CDR3nt: TGTGCCAGCAGCTTGGGCCTCTCTGGGGCCAACGTCCTGACTTTC; CDR3aa: CASSLGLSGANVLTF
d_gene: .; v_gene: TRBV7-8; j_gene: TRBJ1-5; abundance: once; CDR3nt: TGTGCCAGCAGCTTGAGGGCTCCTTCCGTGGATCAGCCCCAGCATTTT; CDR3aa: CASSLRAPSVDQPQHF
d_gene: .; v_gene: TRBV27; j_gene: TRBJ2-7; abundance: once; CDR3nt: TGTGCCAGCAGTCCCGAGGCTGGCCTCTCCTACGAGCAGTACTTC; CDR3aa: CASSPEAGLSYEQYF
d_gene: .; v_gene: TRBV7-8; j_gene: TRBJ2-5; abundance: .; CDR3nt: TGTGCCAGCAGCTTAGTGGGACGCGGGGAGACCCAGTACTTC; CDR3aa: CASSLVGRGETQYF
d_gene: TRBD1; v_gene: TRBV2; j_gene: TRBJ1-1; abundance: .; CDR3nt: TGTGCCAGTGTACAGGGGATTACTGAAGCTTTCTTT; CDR3aa: CASVQGITEAFF
d_gene: TRBD2; v_gene: TRBV19; j_gene: TRBJ2-2; abundance: .; CDR3nt: TGTGCCAGTAGCGCGGGACTAGGTATCACCGGGGAGCTGTTTTTT; CDR3aa: CASSAGLGITGELFF
d_gene: .; v_gene: TRBV27; j_gene: TRBJ2-7; abundance: .; CDR3nt: TGTGCCAGCAGCCGGGTGGGGGCTCCGCTACCATACGAGCAGTACTTC; CDR3aa: CASSRVGAPLPYEQYF
d_gene: TRBD1; v_gene: TRBV7-9; j_gene: TRBJ1-6; abundance: .; CDR3nt: TGTGCCAGCAGCTTAGGGTGGACAGGGGATTCACCCCTCCACTTT; CDR3aa: CASSLGWTGDSPLHF